The clone carrying this TCR beta chain was detected once. The CDR3 spans 20 residues. The data stem from a study of tumor-infiltrating lymphocytes in oesophageal squamous cell carcinoma. TCRdb fed the PCR reads into MiXCR, producing one record per CDR3 protein. Seen here are some 14,000 distinct CDR3 sequences, 50% observed once, and the top ten hold 16%. The receptor was derived from a male donor with esophageal squamous cell carcinoma. Material: esophageal tumor tissue. The rearrangement joins TRBV12-3 or TRBV12-4 to TRBJ2-5; 8 bases are shared with TRBD2. The J call may not be correct, given that the DNA end is closer to TRBJ2-1. In nucleotides, the CDR3 is TGTGCCAGCAGTTTAATACGGTCGGATCTTCTAGCGGGCCTCCCCTACGAGCAGTTCTTC. The encoded protein is CASSLIRSDLLAGLPYEQFF.